A selection of T cell receptor beta chains follows, all from one sample in a study of blood T cell repertoires in COVID-19. Produced via immunoSEQ multiplex PCR; TCRdb's table is partial and in-frame only. Of some 200,000 clones listed, around nine tenths are singletons. The sequencing input was peripheral blood. These receptors all stem from an older man with acute or convalescent COVID-19. Each CDR3 is given with its conserved first and last residue. The D gene is left open where the match is weak.

D: -; J: TRBJ1-1; V: TRBV20-1; CDR3: CSATMNTEAFF
D: -; J: TRBJ2-1; V: TRBV24-1; CDR3: CATTTGRASAVIYNEQFF
D: TRBD2; J: TRBJ2-7; V: TRBV7-8; CDR3: CASSLSTGLAGEQYF
D: -; J: TRBJ1-5; V: TRBV6-1; CDR3: CASSEGSGAGYSNQPQHF
D: -; J: TRBJ1-2; V: TRBV28; CDR3: CASSLRRGLGTF
D: -; J: TRBJ2-1; V: TRBV11-2; CDR3: CASSRGGLSYNEQFF
D: -; J: TRBJ2-7; V: TRBV19; CDR3: CASSINSPSEQYF
D: TRBD2; J: TRBJ2-3; V: TRBV2; CDR3: CASQIAGVADTQYF
D: TRBD1; J: TRBJ1-2; V: TRBV18; CDR3: CASSPDRGRNSNYGYTF
D: -; J: TRBJ1-1; V: TRBV5-8; CDR3: CASSLNRETEAFF
D: TRBD2; J: TRBJ2-4; V: TRBV4-1; CDR3: CASSQPTSGKNIQYF
D: -; J: TRBJ2-7; V: TRBV9; CDR3: CASSAGSSPYEQYF
D: -; J: TRBJ2-3; V: TRBV10-2; CDR3: CASSRRVGRTDTQYF
D: -; J: TRBJ2-1; V: TRBV7-3; CDR3: CASSTPLGEQFF
D: -; J: TRBJ1-4; V: TRBV7-3; CDR3: CASSPGGGHNEKLFF
D: -; J: TRBJ1-6; V: TRBV4-3; CDR3: CASSQESVGGGAVGSPLHF
D: TRBD1; J: TRBJ1-5; V: TRBV7-2; CDR3: CASSLRGREPWGQPQHF
D: TRBD2; J: TRBJ2-1; V: TRBV5-6; CDR3: CASSFGLAVYNEQFF
D: TRBD1; J: TRBJ2-2; V: TRBV7-9; CDR3: CASSLSGTGGDYTGELFF
D: TRBD1; J: TRBJ1-6; V: TRBV7-8; CDR3: CASGRQGDSPLHF
D: -; J: TRBJ1-1; V: TRBV7-3; CDR3: CASTLREAMNTEAFF
D: -; J: TRBJ2-3; V: TRBV28; CDR3: CASSGGAHTDTQYF
D: -; J: TRBJ1-5; V: TRBV7-9; CDR3: CASSLNADQPQHF
D: -; J: TRBJ2-7; V: TRBV6-1; CDR3: CASSEAPSGTYEQYF
D: -; J: TRBJ1-1; V: TRBV6-5; CDR3: CASSRGGFMATEAFF
D: -; J: TRBJ1-2; V: TRBV2; CDR3: CASSVDIIYGYTF
D: TRBD2; J: TRBJ2-2; V: TRBV7-3; CDR3: CASSAGSGGPVGELFF
D: -; J: TRBJ1-4; V: TRBV5-1; CDR3: CASSLTGSLDEKLFF
D: TRBD2; J: TRBJ2-3; V: TRBV7-9; CDR3: CASSPWGGTLTDTQYF
D: TRBD1; J: TRBJ2-7; V: TRBV4-1; CDR3: CASSQVPTGGFYEQYF
D: -; J: TRBJ1-5; V: TRBV6-5; CDR3: CASSYLPGPDQPQHF
D: -; J: TRBJ2-3; V: TRBV5-4; CDR3: CAIGGATPSTDTQYF
D: -; J: TRBJ1-2; V: TRBV24-1; CDR3: CATGSVSYGYTF
D: -; J: TRBJ2-7; V: TRBV5-1; CDR3: CASSFLGGDASYEQYF
D: TRBD1; J: TRBJ1-1; V: TRBV19; CDR3: CASSGTGVNTEAFF
D: -; J: TRBJ1-5; V: TRBV19; CDR3: CASTSTAPYSNQPQHF